What follows describes a single T cell receptor beta chain. Trimming stripped 2 bases from V and 0 bases from J, with 9 bases between. The CDR3 covers 15 residues. Germline assignment: CDR1 SGHDN and CDR2 FVKESK. These data are taken from a study of blood T cell repertoires in COVID-19. As for the study in general: There were acute and convalescent COVID-19 samples, and they came from the United States, Italy and Spain.

The protocol was immunoSEQ multiplex PCR, while the TCRdb copy is restricted to in-frame clones and leaves out a portion. The sample lists about 280,000 clones, roughly 89% occurring once. The sequence was collected from a woman aged 25 to 39 with COVID-19, enrolled during active disease. The chain couples TRBV14 to TRBJ2-3; TRBD2 is a possible D gene (6 bases). Specimen: peripheral blood. This CDR3 is CASSQIRGSTDTQYF. The DNA for the CDR3 is TGTGCCAGCAGCCAAATCCGGGGGAGCACAGATACGCAGTATTTT.